Presented here are 29 T cell receptor beta chains from one specimen sequenced in a study of cytomegalovirus exposure and HLA in healthy donors. PCR primers comprised 60 Vbeta and 13 Jbeta primers. TCRdb's copy holds only in-frame clones and misses some; the assay was immunoSEQ multiplex PCR. Altogether around 65,000 clones are present, 60% to 65% being singletons, with the ten largest covering 2.5% to 3%. Sequencing was carried out using PBMCs. The receptor set was obtained from a man aged 30 to 39 in good health and CMV-seronegative.

This clone was detected once. The rearrangement joins TRBV9 to TRBJ1-3; D remains unclear. This CDR3 region has 21 residues. The V gene lost 1 base and the J gene lost 0 bases, with 26 bases spanning the gap. Germline lookup yields CDR1 SGDLS and CDR2 YYNGEE. The CDR3 spells CASSVHLTGVETWFSGNTIYF. The CDR3 region has the DNA TGTGCCAGCAGCGTACATCTTACCGGGGTGGAGACGTGGTTCTCTGGAAACACCATATATTTT.

This clone was found a few times. The rearrangement uses TRBV14 and TRBJ1-2; D unclear. The CDR3 has 13 residues. Trimming removed 2 bases at V and 2 bases at J, with 6 bases between. Germline lookup yields CDR1 SGHDN and CDR2 FVKESK. CDR3 nucleotides: TGTGCCAGCAGCCAATTCCCAAACTATGGCTACACCTTC. Its protein is CASSQFPNYGYTF.

The rearrangement joins TRBV29-1 to TRBJ2-3, with a tentative D call TRBD2 (5 bases). This CDR3 is built from 13 residues. V was pared by 7 bases and J by 7 bases, with 18 bases between. Germline V gene sequence: CDR1 SQVTM, CDR2 ANQGSEA. The CDR3 is CSATSEDPNTQYF. The CDR3 nucleotides are TGCAGCGCCACGTCGGAGGACCCGAATACGCAGTATTTT.

V and J are TRBV27 and TRBJ2-2, with no clear D. This CDR3 comprises 13 residues. Germline CDR1 MNHEY, CDR2 SMNVEV (reference sequence). V shed 2 bases and J shed 4 bases, with 5 bases lying between them. Here the CDR3 reads CASSLKATGELFF. DNA of the CDR3: TGTGCCAGCAGTTTAAAAGCCACCGGGGAGCTGTTTTTT.

The chain uses TRBV4-2 and TRBJ2-3, with 7 bases identical to TRBD1. Per germline, CDR1 LGHNA and CDR2 YNFKEQ. This CDR3 is 15 amino acids long. The V segment lost 1 base and the J segment 3 bases; nucleotides outside the gene matches: 4. The CDR3: CASSQGQGRTDTQYF. The CDR3 DNA reads TGTGCCAGCAGCCAAGGACAGGGAAGGACAGATACGCAGTATTTT.

Only a few counts were recorded for this clone. The chain carries TRBV25-1 and TRBJ2-5, with D possibly matching TRBD2 (7 bases). This CDR3 contains 15 residues. Looked up from germline, CDR1 is MGHDK and CDR2 is SYGVNS. Deletions cut 1 base from V and 4 bases from J, with 13 bases between. This chain's CDR3 is CASSEFRGAGETQYF. The CDR3 coding sequence is TGTGCCAGCAGTGAATTCCGGGGGGCAGGAGAGACCCAGTACTTC.

This clone qualifies as medium-sized. The chain carries TRBV6-1 and TRBJ2-7; 13 bases align to TRBD2. The CDR3 contains 15 residues. Germline V gene data show CDR1 as MNHNS and CDR2 as SASEGT. With 7 bases clipped from V and 7 bases from J, the junction kept 10 bases outside the gene matches. Here the CDR3 DNA reads TGTGCCAGCACCTCGACTAGCGGGGGGTTTGAAGAGCAGTACTTC. Translation gives CASTSTSGGFEEQYF.

The chain joins TRBV6-5 to TRBJ1-5; D is ambiguous. This CDR3 comprises 15 residues. Looked up from germline, CDR1 is MNHEY and CDR2 is SVGAGI. Trimming took 0 bases from V and 3 from J, leaving 9 bases between them. CDR3 sequence (DNA): TGTGCCAGCAGTTACTCCGACGGAGCCAATCAGCCCCAGCATTTT. Protein: CASSYSDGANQPQHF.

The chain has TRBV6-5 and TRBJ1-2; maybe TRBD1 (5 bases). Germline V gives CDR1 MNHEY, CDR2 SVGAGI. With 6 bases removed from V and 4 bases from J, the gap between germline ends came to 9 bases. The CDR3 is 12 residues long. The CDR3 reads CASSPTGYGYTF. For the CDR3, the DNA is TGTGCCAGCAGCCCCACAGGCTATGGCTACACCTTC.

This clone was recorded a few times. The rearrangement links TRBV5-4 to TRBJ1-2; 7 bases line up with TRBD1. V lost 5 bases and J lost 7; bases outside the gene matches: 8. The CDR3 consists of 13 residues. Germline V gene sequence: CDR1 SGHNT, CDR2 YYREEE (reference sequence). This CDR3 reads CASRETGSRGYTF. DNA of the CDR3: TGTGCCAGCAGGGAGACAGGGTCTCGTGGCTACACCTTC.

This CDR3 is CASSQAGGQGSTYGYTF. CDR3 coding DNA: TGCGCCAGCAGCCAGGCCGGAGGACAGGGGTCAACCTATGGCTACACCTTC. V gene TRBV4-1 combines with J gene TRBJ1-2; 9 bases are shared with TRBD1. Germline V gene sequence: CDR1 MGHRA, CDR2 YSYEKL. The CDR3 loop spans 17 amino acids. V was clipped by 3 bases and J by 4 bases; unmatched bases: 12.

This clone was seen only once. This chain uses TRBV28 with TRBJ1-2; 8 bases match TRBD1. Trimming cost V 3 bases and J 8 bases; bases outside gene matches: 11. Looked up from germline, CDR1 is MDHEN and CDR2 is SYDVKM. CDR3 size: 15 residues. Written as DNA, the CDR3 is TGTGCCAGCAGTTTGGCCGGGACAGGCTCGTCAGGCTACACCTTC. The encoded protein is CASSLAGTGSSGYTF.

This CDR3 is CASSGGTGAYEQYF. The CDR3 bases are TGTGCCAGCAGTGGCGGGACAGGGGCCTACGAGCAGTACTTC. The rearrangement links TRBV2 to TRBJ2-7, with TRBD1 matching over 10 bases. Germline lookup yields CDR1 SNHLY and CDR2 FYNNEI. The CDR3 loop spans 14 amino acids. Losses at the gene ends were 4 bases for V and 2 bases for J; bases not matched to a gene: 2.

This clone was detected a few times. V and J are TRBV4-1 and TRBJ2-1, with D maybe TRBD2 (5 bases). V dropped 0 bases and J dropped 5 bases, with 8 bases sitting between them. The CDR3 is 14 residues long. Germline V gene lookup returns CDR1 MGHRA and CDR2 YSYEKL. CDR3 protein: CASSQDRGNNEQFF. The CDR3 DNA is TGCGCCAGCAGCCAAGATAGAGGGAACAATGAGCAGTTCTTC.

The chain joins TRBV25-1 to TRBJ2-7; D gene ambiguous. Trimming cost V 5 bases and J 2 bases, with 7 bases left between them. Germline V gene data show CDR1 as MGHDK and CDR2 as SYGVNS. The CDR3 is made up of 12 amino acids. The CDR3 DNA follows: TGTGCCAGCAGTTCAAACACCTACGAGCAGTACTTC. It yields the protein CASSSNTYEQYF.

The chain is built from TRBV7-9 and TRBJ2-5; 10 positions agree with TRBD2. The V gene end was trimmed by 5 bases and the J gene end by 2 bases; junction bases not matched to a gene: 5. CDR3 length equals 15 residues. Germline assignment: CDR1 SEHNR and CDR2 FQNEAQ (reference sequence). The chain's CDR3 is CASSHASGGQETQYF. CDR3 sequence (DNA): TGTGCCAGCAGCCACGCTAGCGGGGGTCAAGAGACCCAGTACTTC.

This chain joins TRBV7-2 and TRBJ1-5; a possible D gene is TRBD1 (6 bases). Trimming pared 1 base from V and 0 bases from J, leaving 13 bases between. The CDR3 runs to 17 residues. In germline, CDR1 is SGHTA, CDR2 FQGNSA. CDR3 nucleotide sequence: TGTGCCAGCAGCTTAGGAGGACAGTGGGATAGCAATCAGCCCCAGCATTTT. As protein: CASSLGGQWDSNQPQHF. Using reference TRBV7-2 and TRBJ1-5 for the parts outside the CDR3, the full variable domain is GAGVSQSPSNKVTEKGKDVELRCDPISGHTALYWYRQSLGQGLEFLIYFQGNSAPDKSGLPSDRFSAERTGGSVSTLTIQRTQQEDSAVYLCASSLGGQWDSNQPQHFGDGTRLSIL.

The chain joins TRBV14 to TRBJ1-2, with a possible D match to TRBD1 (5 bases). The CDR3 contains 14 residues. The V gene lost 2 bases and the J gene lost 4 bases, with 11 bases spanning the gap. Germline assignment: CDR1 SGHDN and CDR2 FVKESK. The CDR3 nucleotides read TGTGCCAGCAGCCAAATTGGGACTTTCTATGGCTACACCTTC. It codes for CASSQIGTFYGYTF. Full variable domain (remainder filled in from reference TRBV14 and TRBJ1-2): EAGVTQFPSHSVIEKGQTVTLRCDPISGHDNLYWYRRVMGKEIKFLLHFVKESKQDESGMPNNRFLAERTGGTYSTLKVQPAELEDSGVYFCASSQIGTFYGYTFGSGTRLTVV.

This clone turned up a few times. This chain connects TRBV19 to TRBJ2-7, with TRBD1 matching over 7 bases. From germline, CDR1 is LNHDA and CDR2 SQIVND (reference sequence). V lost 5 bases, J lost 5 bases, and 9 bases stayed unmatched. The CDR3 sequence is 14 residues long. The CDR3 DNA sequence: TGTGCCAGTAGTGGAGACAGGGTGAGGGACGAGCAGTACTTC. Translating it yields CASSGDRVRDEQYF. The full variable domain, its missing parts supplied by reference TRBV19 and TRBJ2-7, is DGGITQSPKYLFRKEGQNVTLSCEQNLNHDAMYWYRQDPGQGLRLIYYSQIVNDFQKGDIAEGYSVSREKKESFPLTVTSAQKNPTAFYLCASSGDRVRDEQYFGPGTRLTVT.

This clone appeared a single time. V is TRBV11-2 and J is TRBJ2-3; no clear D. V shed 0 bases and J shed 3 bases, with 7 bases lying between them. Germline V gene sequence: CDR1 SGHAT, CDR2 FQNNGV. This CDR3 comprises 14 residues. CDR3 bases: TGTGCCAGCAGCTTAGATCTTCAGACAGATACGCAGTATTTT. It is translated as CASSLDLQTDTQYF. Complete variable domain (other parts from reference TRBV11-2 and TRBJ2-3): EAGVAQSPRYKIIEKRQSVAFWCNPISGHATLYWYQQILGQGPKLLIQFQNNGVVDDSQLPKDRFSAERLKGVDSTLKIQPAKLEDSAVYLCASSLDLQTDTQYFGPGTRLTVL.

This clone was picked up a small number of times. This chain links TRBV7-9 with TRBJ1-4, with unresolved D. Trimming removed 2 bases at V and 2 bases at J, with 6 bases between. This CDR3 contains 14 residues. Germline CDR1 is SEHNR and CDR2 is FQNEAQ (reference sequence). The CDR3 sequence: CASSLSHTNEKLFF. The CDR3 DNA reads TGTGCCAGCAGCTTAAGCCATACTAATGAAAAACTGTTTTTT. Based on the CDR3 plus reference TRBV7-9 and TRBJ1-4, the full variable domain is DTGVSQNPRHKITKRGQNVTFRCDPISEHNRLYWYRQTLGQGPEFLTYFQNEAQLEKSRLLSDRFSAERPKGSFSTLEIQRTEQGDSAMYLCASSLSHTNEKLFFGSGTQLSVL.

The genes are TRBV5-1 and TRBJ2-3; maybe TRBD2 (6 bases). Germline CDR1 is SGHRS and CDR2 is YFSETQ. There are 16 residues in the CDR3. V was pared by 1 base and J by 1 base, with 13 bases between. This CDR3 is CASSLSGGGGTDTQYF. Written as DNA, the CDR3 is TGCGCCAGCAGCTTGTCCGGGGGTGGAGGCACAGATACGCAGTATTTT.

The chain joins TRBV5-4 to TRBJ2-3; D gene uncertain. V lost 4 bases and J 4 bases, leaving 13 bases between the germline ends. The CDR3 runs to 14 residues. From germline, CDR1 is SGHNT and CDR2 YYREEE (reference sequence). The CDR3 reads CASSGSGHADTQYF. The CDR3 coding sequence is TGTGCCAGCAGCGGCTCTGGGCACGCAGATACGCAGTATTTT.

The table lists this clone with a few counts. The chain links TRBV29-1 to TRBJ1-2; 7 nucleotides agree with TRBD1. From germline, CDR1 is SQVTM and CDR2 ANQGSEA. The CDR3 contains 11 residues. The trim removed 6 bases at V and 11 bases at J, leaving 9 bases unmatched. In DNA, the CDR3 is TGCAGCGTCCACACAGGGGTTGGTTACACCTTC. Residues: CSVHTGVGYTF.

The rearrangement uses TRBV6-1 and TRBJ1-5; no reliable D call. The V gene's germline CDR1 is MNHNS and CDR2 SASEGT. This CDR3 contains 15 residues. The ends were cut back, 10 bases at V and 2 bases at J, with 18 bases in the middle. The CDR3 sequence: CATTLTVSGNQPQHF. DNA of the CDR3: TGTGCCACCACGCTAACAGTTTCTGGCAATCAGCCCCAGCATTTT.

The chain uses TRBV10-3 and TRBJ2-5; 7 bases align to TRBD1. The germline gives CDR1 ENHRY, CDR2 SYGVKD. There are 14 residues in the CDR3. With V trimmed by 3 bases and J by 2 bases, 3 bases remained unmatched. The CDR3 sequence: CAISDQTGQETQYF. CDR3 in DNA: TGTGCCATCAGTGACCAGACAGGGCAAGAGACCCAGTACTTC.

This chain connects TRBV13 to TRBJ1-2, with 9 bases that match TRBD1. Unmatched junction bases numbered 4, after V lost 5 bases and J lost 3 bases. CDR1 PRHDT and CDR2 FYEKMQ come from the germline V gene (reference sequence). There are 14 residues in the CDR3. CDR3 nucleotide sequence: TGTGCCAGCAGCGTGGACAGGGGCGACTATGGCTACACCTTC. This sequence encodes CASSVDRGDYGYTF.

This clone was seen a few times. The V and J genes are TRBV4-2 and TRBJ2-3; D perhaps matches TRBD2 (6 bases). V was shortened by 4 bases and J by 6 bases, with 17 bases between the two germline ends. Germline V lookup: CDR1 LGHNA, CDR2 YNFKEQ. There are 15 residues in the CDR3. The CDR3 loop reads CASSLPGLDPDTQYF. As DNA, the CDR3 is TGTGCCAGCAGCCTACCGGGACTGGACCCGGATACGCAGTATTTT.

This clone was seen a single time. In DNA form, the CDR3 reads TGTGCCAGCAGCCTCATACTGGACAGGGGAGGTAGGGAGACCCAGTACTTC. Protein product: CASSLILDRGGRETQYF. The gene calls are TRBV7-9 and TRBJ2-5; TRBD1 matches at 9 bases. The CDR3 contains 17 residues. J gave up 5 bases and V 5 bases, and 15 bases lay outside the gene matches. Germline V gene sequence: CDR1 SEHNR, CDR2 FQNEAQ (reference sequence).